The 25 T cell receptor beta chains listed next were all sequenced from one sample in a study of identical twins. MiXCR, applied by TCRdb to the 5' RACE reads, yields one record per CDR3 protein. The repertoire consists of 500,000 or so distinct CDR3 sequences, with around 20% occurring once and the leading ten covering around 0.91%. These records were also assigned to another study, of T cells expressing NK-cell markers.

Source material: CD4+ T cells sorted from blood. All receptors derive from a woman aged 18 to 35 in good health.

The rearrangement joins TRBV6-1 to TRBJ1-1, with TRBD1 identical over 7 bases. CDR1 is MNHNS, CDR2 SASEGT, per germline. V trimming: 7 bases; J trimming: 5 bases; junction bases outside the gene matches: 13. The CDR3 is made up of 15 amino acids. The CDR3 DNA reads TGTGCCAGCACCAAACTCGACAGGGTGGGGACTGAAGCTTTCTTT. Protein product: CASTKLDRVGTEAFF.

The genes are TRBV6-2 or TRBV6-3 and TRBJ2-6; a weak D match, TRBD2 (5 bases). This CDR3 comprises 18 residues. V was trimmed by 7 bases and J by 0 bases, leaving 19 bases between them. Germline CDR1 and CDR2: MNHEY and SVGEGT. The DNA of the CDR3 is TGTGCCAGCACCCTCCGGGGTGCGTACACCTCTGGGGCCAACGTCCTGACTTTC. Translation gives CASTLRGAYTSGANVLTF.

This chain joins TRBV9 and TRBJ1-3; no firm D call. Germline CDR1 is SGDLS and CDR2 is YYNGEE. The CDR3 length is 15 residues. V was cut by 0 bases and J by 4 bases, with 11 bases left in between. CDR3 sequence (DNA): TGTGCCAGCAGCGTAGGGGAAGGTCGCGGAAACACCATATATTTT. Translation gives CASSVGEGRGNTIYF. Using reference TRBV9 and TRBJ1-3 for the parts outside the CDR3, the full variable domain is DSGVTQTPKHLITATGQRVTLRCSPRSGDLSVYWYQQSLDQGLQFLIQYYNGEERAKGNILERFSAQQFPDLHSELNLSSLELGDSALYFCASSVGEGRGNTIYFGEGSWLTVV.

The rearrangement joins TRBV5-1 to TRBJ2-5, with D perhaps matching TRBD1 (5 bases). This CDR3 has 14 residues. Germline loops: CDR1 SGHRS, CDR2 YFSETQ. The V end was cut by 6 bases, the J end by 2 bases, with 14 bases between. CDR3 region: CASNQGGGQETQYF. The CDR3 region has the DNA TGCGCCAGCAACCAGGGCGGCGGACAAGAGACCCAGTACTTC. The full variable domain, its missing parts supplied by reference TRBV5-1 and TRBJ2-5, is KAGVTQTPRYLIKTRGQQVTLSCSPISGHRSVSWYQQTPGQGLQFLFEYFSETQRNKGNFPGRFSGRQFSNSRSEMNVSTLELGDSALYLCASNQGGGQETQYFGPGTRLLVL.

This clonotype was counted ten times or more. The V call is TRBV7-9, the J call TRBJ2-7; D is unresolved. The CDR3 consists of 11 residues. Germline loops: CDR1 SEHNR, CDR2 FQNEAQ (reference sequence). Trimming stripped 4 bases from V and 5 bases from J, with 6 bases between. This CDR3 reads CASSWRNEQYF. CDR3 coding DNA: TGTGCCAGCAGCTGGAGAAACGAGCAGTACTTC.

The chain has TRBV2 and TRBJ1-1; TRBD1 is a possible D gene (5 bases). The CDR3 contains 14 residues. V lost 5 bases, J lost 3 bases, and 13 bases lay in between. CDR1 and CDR2 (germline): SNHLY, FYNNEI. CDR3 protein: CASSLTPGDTEAFF. Written as DNA, the CDR3 is TGTGCCAGCAGTCTAACCCCGGGGGACACTGAAGCTTTCTTT.

The chain couples TRBV7-9 to TRBJ2-1; D ambiguous. This CDR3 region has 16 residues. CDR1 and CDR2 from the germline V gene are SEHNR and FQNEAQ (reference sequence). Trimming took off 2 bases at V and 0 bases at J, with 11 bases between the two ends. The CDR3 region is CASSLIQTSSYNEQFF. CDR3 nucleotide sequence: TGTGCCAGCAGCTTAATACAAACGAGCTCCTACAATGAGCAGTTCTTC.

The rearrangement joins TRBV6-4 to TRBJ2-3; maybe TRBD2 (5 bases). The CDR3 is 13 residues long. Germline loops: CDR1 MRHNA, CDR2 SNTAGT. V was trimmed by 4 bases and J by 3 bases, leaving 8 bases between them. The CDR3 DNA reads as TGTGCCAGCAGTGTGAGGGAAACAGATACGCAGTATTTT. Its translation is CASSVRETDTQYF.

This clonotype came up a few times. V and J are TRBV6-5 and TRBJ1-2; possible D gene TRBD1, 6 bases. With 2 bases removed from V and 8 bases from J, the gap between germline ends came to 15 bases. The germline gives CDR1 MNHEY, CDR2 SVGAGI. The CDR3 is 14 amino acids. The CDR3 DNA reads TGTGCCAGCAGTTACCAAGGGGGAAGGCGCGGCTACACCTTC. Protein product: CASSYQGGRRGYTF.

The chain joins TRBV12-3 or TRBV12-4 to TRBJ2-1, with TRBD2 identical over 9 bases. The CDR3 has 15 residues. The V segment lost 6 bases and the J segment 8 bases; nucleotides outside the gene matches: 11. CDR3 bases: TGTGCCAGCAGGGGCCGGGGCGGGGGGGCCCATGAGCAGTTCTTC. It is translated as CASRGRGGGAHEQFF.

A single count supports this clonotype. The chain is built from TRBV20-1 and TRBJ1-2, with 9 positions matching TRBD1. The V gene's germline CDR1 is DFQATT and CDR2 SNEGSKA (reference sequence). This CDR3 has 14 residues. The ends lost 5 bases at V and 6 bases at J; junction bases unmatched: 10. CDR3 residues: CSAGNRDRVHGYTF. CDR3 sequence (DNA): TGCAGTGCTGGTAACCGGGACAGGGTCCATGGCTACACCTTC.

This clonotype was counted many times. The V gene is TRBV20-1, the J gene TRBJ1-2; TRBD1 is a possible D gene (6 bases). Between the trimmed V and J ends, which lost 0 bases and 7 bases, there was a span of 21 bases. Germline CDR1 and CDR2: DFQATT and SNEGSKA (reference sequence). This CDR3 has 16 residues. In nucleotides, the CDR3 is TGCAGTGCTAGAGATTTTGGGCACAGGGCAAACGTTGGCTACACCTTC. This codes for CSARDFGHRANVGYTF.

This chain links TRBV15 with TRBJ2-4, with 7 positions matching TRBD2. The CDR3 loop spans 16 amino acids. Germline assignment: CDR1 LNHNV and CDR2 YYDKDF (reference sequence). Trimming at V came to 4 bases and at J to 4 bases, leaving 10 bases not matched to a gene. In nucleotides, the CDR3 is TGTGCCACCAGCACACTTCCTTCTAGCGGTAAAAACATTCAGTACTTC. Its translation is CATSTLPSSGKNIQYF.

This clonotype showed up just a few times. J is TRBJ1-1 and V is TRBV20-1; 8 nucleotides line up with TRBD1. This CDR3 has 15 amino acids. Germline V gives CDR1 DFQATT, CDR2 SNEGSKA (reference sequence). V was clipped by 0 bases and J by 5 bases; unmatched bases: 8. CDR3 loop: CSARDYYRGGTEAFF. For the CDR3, the DNA is TGCAGTGCTAGAGATTATTACAGGGGGGGGACTGAAGCTTTCTTT.

The chain joins TRBV20-1 to TRBJ2-7; 11 bases agree with TRBD2. The CDR3 has 15 amino acids. Germline V gene sequence: CDR1 DFQATT, CDR2 SNEGSKA (reference sequence). V lost 8 bases and J lost 1; bases outside the gene matches: 10. CDR3 in amino acids: CSPGGIAGGSYEQYF. Here the CDR3 DNA reads TGCAGTCCCGGGGGAATAGCGGGAGGGTCCTACGAGCAGTACTTC.

The chain has TRBV12-3 or TRBV12-4 and TRBJ1-6; unclear D gene. This CDR3 has 14 amino acids. The germline V and J ends were trimmed by 3 bases and 8 bases, with 11 bases remaining between them. CDR3 loop: CASSLRAGYSPLHF. The CDR3 coding sequence is TGTGCCAGCAGTTTGAGGGCGGGGTATTCACCCCTCCACTTT.

The chain links TRBV20-1 to TRBJ1-6, with D possibly matching TRBD1 (6 bases). Germline-derived CDR1 and CDR2 are DFQATT and SNEGSKA (reference sequence). CDR3 length: 14 amino acids. Trimming removed 1 base from V and 8 bases from J, with 12 bases in between. CDR3 in amino acids: CSARGTAVHSPLHF. The CDR3 coding sequence is TGCAGTGCTAGAGGGACAGCAGTCCATTCACCCCTCCACTTT.

The V call is TRBV5-1, the J call TRBJ2-1, with 7 bases lining up with TRBD1. CDR1 and CDR2 (germline): SGHRS, YFSETQ. This CDR3 has 11 amino acids. The ends lost 5 bases at V and 15 bases at J; junction bases unmatched: 8. The CDR3 coding sequence is TGCGCCAGCAGTCAAGGACAGGCCACGTTCTTC. Translated: CASSQGQATFF.

This sequence joins TRBV7-9 and TRBJ2-7; D remains ambiguous. Looked up from germline, CDR1 is SEHNR and CDR2 is FQNEAQ (reference sequence). The length of the CDR3 is 15 residues. Trimming cost V 3 bases and J 6 bases, with 18 bases left between them. The CDR3 DNA sequence: TGTGCCAGCAGCTTTGGCCAGCCACGAAAGCTCGAGCAGTACTTC. It is translated as CASSFGQPRKLEQYF.

The chain combines TRBV20-1 with TRBJ2-2, with D possibly being TRBD2 (7 bases). V lost 3 bases to trimming and J lost 3 bases, with 14 bases between them. This CDR3 is 15 amino acids long. CDR1 is DFQATT, CDR2 SNEGSKA, per germline (reference sequence). The CDR3 reads CSASRGGWDTGELFF. Written as DNA, the CDR3 is TGCAGTGCTAGTAGGGGGGGCTGGGACACCGGGGAGCTGTTTTTT.

The chain is built from TRBV7-2 and TRBJ2-3; no clear D gene. V dropped 1 base and J dropped 3 bases, with 11 bases sitting between them. The CDR3 extends over 15 amino acids. Germline lookup yields CDR1 SGHTA and CDR2 FQGNSA. The CDR3 region is CASSLDLGKTDTQYF. The DNA for the CDR3 is TGTGCCAGCAGCTTAGACTTGGGGAAGACAGATACGCAGTATTTT.

This clonotype was seen a few times. This chain connects TRBV18 to TRBJ2-3; D is ambiguous. The CDR3 is 11 residues long. The V gene's germline CDR1 is KGHSH and CDR2 LQKENI. V shed 11 bases and J shed 3 bases, with 9 bases lying between them. This CDR3 reads CAARRTDTQYF. CDR3 DNA: TGTGCCGCCCGAAGGACAGATACGCAGTATTTT.

This clonotype was counted a few times. V is TRBV5-1 and J is TRBJ2-1; TRBD2 might be the D (6 bases). Germline lookup yields CDR1 SGHRS and CDR2 YFSETQ. CDR3 length equals 12 residues. V was shortened by 6 bases and J by 9 bases, with 13 bases between the two germline ends. The CDR3 protein is CASTLEGGEQFF. The CDR3 region has the DNA TGCGCCAGCACCCTGGAGGGCGGTGAGCAGTTCTTC.

The J gene is TRBJ1-1, the V gene TRBV5-1; weak D call: TRBD1 (5 bases). V was clipped by 6 bases and J by 1 base, with 16 bases between them. CDR1 and CDR2 from the germline V gene are SGHRS and YFSETQ. The CDR3 totals 15 residues. The chain's CDR3 is CASTPSWTQNTEAFF. CDR3 bases: TGCGCCAGCACCCCATCTTGGACACAGAACACTGAAGCTTTCTTT.

This clonotype was recorded a few times. The rearrangement uses TRBV5-1 and TRBJ2-7; no clear D. Germline V CDR1 and CDR2: SGHRS, YFSETQ. This CDR3 has 14 residues. The germline V and J ends were trimmed by 4 bases and 3 bases, with 14 bases remaining between them. The CDR3 DNA sequence: TGCGCCAGCAGCCCCGAGACCCTTTACTACGAGCAGTACTTC. It specifies CASSPETLYYEQYF.